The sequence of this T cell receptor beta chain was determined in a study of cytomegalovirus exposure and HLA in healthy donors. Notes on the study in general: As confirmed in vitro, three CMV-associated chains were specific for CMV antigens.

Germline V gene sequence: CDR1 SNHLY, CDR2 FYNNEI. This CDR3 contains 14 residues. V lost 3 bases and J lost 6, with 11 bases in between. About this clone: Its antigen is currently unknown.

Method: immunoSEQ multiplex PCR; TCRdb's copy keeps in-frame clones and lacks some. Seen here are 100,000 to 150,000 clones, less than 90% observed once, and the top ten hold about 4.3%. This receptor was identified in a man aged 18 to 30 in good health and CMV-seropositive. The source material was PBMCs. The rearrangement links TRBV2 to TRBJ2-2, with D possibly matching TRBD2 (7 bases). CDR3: CASSERRGPGELFF. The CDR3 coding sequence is TGTGCCAGCAGTGAGCGGCGGGGGCCCGGGGAGCTGTTTTTT.